This TCR beta chain was obtained from a study of T cell repertoires and HLA-DP antigens. The study's findings and limits: Sorted CD137+ clonality was 0.35 to 0.5 for both alloantigens, versus around 0.04 pre-culture. Antigen presentation used HeLa cells, with total CD4+ cells responding.

Here immunoSEQ multiplex PCR was the method, and the copy in TCRdb shows in-frame clones only, minus some. This table has about 73,000 clones, around four fifths appearing once. On this clone: Antigen specificity is unknown.

Sequencing was carried out using CD4+ T cells from PBMCs. The sequence was obtained from a man aged 60 to 75 in good health and CMV-seronegative.

The CDR3 DNA sequence: TGCGCCAGCAACGACGGGACGGGATCCTACAATGAGCAGTTCTTC. Its translation is CASNDGTGSYNEQFF. J is TRBJ2-1 and V is TRBV5-1; D possibly matches TRBD1 or TRBD2 (5 bases each). The CDR3 is 15 amino acids. CDR1 SGHRS and CDR2 YFSETQ come from the germline V gene. Trimming pared 6 bases from V and 1 base from J, leaving 14 bases between.